This T cell receptor (beta chain) came from a study of cytomegalovirus exposure and HLA in healthy donors. PCR involved 60 Vbeta and 13 Jbeta primers. Original processing notes: Among the unique TCR beta chains that a later analysis counted, 80 million to 100 million in all, 9.5 million to 11 million were shared. Profiling relied on immunoSEQ multiplex PCR, and the TCRdb table lists in-frame clones only, not all of them. From that table come the V and J calls and clone size; the DNA was used to work out D and trimming. The table shows around 200,000 clones, with 82% occurring only once. The germline CDR1 and CDR2 sequences are LNHNV and YYDKDF (reference sequence). The length of the CDR3 is 15 residues. This clone was seen more than once but under ten times. Its antigen is not known. Relative to the germline gene, one junction end is altered; a read error may explain this. Other DNA variants within this sample encode the same CDR3.

Study conclusions and caveats: A later analysis linked 16,951 TCR beta sequences to HLA alleles at 0.05 false discovery rate. Several V segments, TRBV6-2 and TRBV6-3 among them, could not be told apart and were dropped.

The clonotype originates from a woman aged 35 to 49 in good health and CMV-seronegative. The sample comprised PBMCs. The chain has TRBV15 and TRBJ2-5; D might be TRBD2 (6 bases). In nucleotides, the CDR3 is TGCGCCACCAGCAGTGGGTGGGGGGAGGAGGAGACCCAGTACTTC. Its translation is CATSSGWGEEETQYF. The full variable domain, its missing parts supplied by reference TRBV15 and TRBJ2-5, is DAMVIQNPRYQVTQFGKPVTLSCSQTLNHNVMYWYQQKSSQAPKLLFHYYDKDFNNEADTPDNFQSRRPNTSFCFLDIRSPGLGDTAMYLCATSSGWGEEETQYFGPGTRLLVL.